Following are 21 T cell receptor beta chains from one sample sequenced in a study of T cells in Graves' hyperthyroidism and ophthalmopathy. TCR beta CDR3 region amplification was performed from RNA transcripts. A set of HTBI primers served as the primers for a first-round RT-PCR of the TCR CDR3. From the multiplex PCR reads, TCRdb called clonotypes with MiXCR, one entry per CDR3 protein. The table has a few hundred thousand distinct CDR3 sequences, roughly 50% seen once. Input material: peripheral blood or thyroid tissue (not recorded which). These receptors came from a woman aged 18-29 years with Graves' hyperthyroidism.

The chain links TRBV29-1 to TRBJ1-5; D might be TRBD1 (5 bases). Germline V lookup: CDR1 SQVTM, CDR2 ANQGSEA. This CDR3 region has 14 residues. Trimming took off 8 bases at V and 0 bases at J, with 14 bases between the two ends. CDR3 sequence: CSIADNYSNQPQHF. Written as DNA, the CDR3 is TGCAGCATTGCGGACAATTATAGCAATCAGCCCCAGCATTTT.

The chain employs TRBV20-1 and TRBJ1-4; 10 bases line up with TRBD1. J lost 4 bases, V lost 1 base, and 3 bases had no gene match. Germline V gene data show CDR1 as DFQATT and CDR2 as SNEGSKA (reference sequence). This CDR3 is 15 amino acids long. The CDR3, as DNA: TGCAGTGCTAGAGGGGACAGGGGCCGTAATGAAAAACTGTTTTTT. Protein: CSARGDRGRNEKLFF.

This clonotype was picked up many times. The chain carries TRBV20-1 and TRBJ2-7; D gene unclear. The CDR3 contains 13 residues. Trimming left V 0 bases short and J 1 base short, with 7 bases between. Germline CDR1 DFQATT, CDR2 SNEGSKA (reference sequence). This CDR3 reads CSARDVTSYEQYF. The CDR3 region has the DNA TGCAGTGCTAGAGATGTCACATCCTACGAGCAGTACTTC.

The chain joins TRBV5-5 to TRBJ2-7, with TRBD2 matching over 9 bases. The germline CDR1 and CDR2 sequences are SGHKS and YYEKEE (reference sequence). This CDR3 contains 16 residues. The J segment lost 6 bases and the V segment lost 4 bases, leaving 14 bases of the junction unmatched. CDR3 bases: TGTGCCAGCAGCCCCAGAAGCGGGGGGACGAGGCTCGAGCAGTACTTC. Amino acid sequence: CASSPRSGGTRLEQYF.

The J gene is TRBJ2-2, the V gene TRBV12-3 or TRBV12-4, with a tentative D call TRBD1 (6 bases). The V gene lost 6 bases and the J gene lost 9 bases, with 14 bases spanning the gap. The CDR3 spans 13 residues. Here the CDR3 reads CASSLQGSWELFF. In DNA form, the CDR3 reads TGTGCCAGCAGCCTACAGGGTTCGTGGGAGCTGTTTTTT.

There are a few counts of this clonotype. The chain has TRBV6-6 and TRBJ2-2; D is ambiguous. This CDR3 has 16 amino acids. The germline V gene encodes CDR1 MNHNY and CDR2 SVGAGI (reference sequence). The V gene lost 0 bases and the J gene lost 2 bases, with 10 bases spanning the gap. The CDR3 region has the DNA TGTGCCAGCAGTTACTCGGAGTGGGGAAACACCGGGGAGCTGTTTTTT. Amino acid sequence: CASSYSEWGNTGELFF.

This chain links TRBV29-1 with TRBJ2-5; TRBD1 agrees at 8 bases. Germline lookup yields CDR1 SQVTM and CDR2 ANQGSEA. The CDR3 loop spans 14 amino acids. J was trimmed by 5 bases and V by 6 bases; bases with no gene match: 11. The CDR3 spells CSVSLTGDGETQYF. Here the CDR3 DNA reads TGCAGCGTCTCTTTGACAGGGGATGGGGAGACCCAGTACTTC.

In this sample, this clonotype turned up a few times. The chain has TRBV18 and TRBJ1-2; D is perhaps TRBD1 (5 bases). The CDR3 contains 15 residues. V was trimmed by 0 bases and J by 4 bases, leaving 12 bases between them. Germline CDR1 and CDR2: KGHSH and LQKENI. The CDR3 nucleotides read TGTGCCAGCTCACCACCGACAGCGACCTTCTATGGCTACACCTTC. This gives the protein CASSPPTATFYGYTF.

V and J are TRBV15 and TRBJ1-5; no reliable D call. This CDR3 has 16 residues. CDR1 is LNHNV, CDR2 YYDKDF, per germline (reference sequence). V lost 5 bases, J lost 14 bases, and 28 bases lay in between. Here the CDR3 reads CATSHAGGLAGGNEHF. In DNA form, the CDR3 reads TGTGCCACCAGCCACGCCGGAGGGCTAGCGGGAGGCAATGAGCATTTT.

As for this clonotype: Compared with germline, one end of the junction differs, possibly owing to a read error. The chain couples TRBV7-9 to TRBJ2-7; TRBD2 is a possible D gene (5 bases). Germline lookup yields CDR1 SEHNR and CDR2 FQNEAQ (reference sequence). The CDR3 runs to 12 residues. DNA of the CDR3: TGTGCCAGCAGCTTAATGAACGGGGAGCTGTACTTC. Protein: CASSLMNGELYF.

There are many counts of this clonotype. The rearrangement joins TRBV20-1 to TRBJ1-5; D remains unclear. The CDR3 is 13 amino acids. In germline, CDR1 is DFQATT, CDR2 SNEGSKA (reference sequence). Trimming took off 4 bases at V and 0 bases at J, with 7 bases between the two ends. In DNA form, the CDR3 reads TGCAGTGCTAACGGCGATAGCAATCAGCCCCAGCATTTT. It specifies CSANGDSNQPQHF.

The V gene is TRBV6-5, the J gene TRBJ1-1, with TRBD1 as a possible D gene (5 bases). The germline CDR1 and CDR2 sequences are MNHEY and SVGAGI. The germline V and J ends were trimmed by 2 bases and 3 bases, with 10 bases remaining between them. The CDR3 has 14 residues. The CDR3 loop reads CASSYMRGDTEAFF. The DNA of the CDR3 is TGTGCCAGCAGTTACATGCGGGGGGACACTGAAGCTTTCTTT.

This clonotype has ten or more counts. The V call is TRBV7-2, the J call TRBJ2-7, with TRBD1 as a possible D gene (5 bases). This CDR3 has 14 residues. V shed 5 bases and J shed 0 bases, with 11 bases lying between them. Germline V gene sequence: CDR1 SGHTA, CDR2 FQGNSA. DNA of the CDR3: TGTGCCAGCAGCGTTGGGGCGTACTCCTACGAGCAGTACTTC. Its translation is CASSVGAYSYEQYF.

This clonotype was counted at least ten times. This chain links TRBV5-6 with TRBJ2-2; D possibly uses TRBD1 or TRBD2 (5 bases each). This CDR3 has 15 amino acids. The V gene's germline CDR1 is SGHDT and CDR2 YYEEEE. V dropped 3 bases and J dropped 6 bases, with 15 bases sitting between them. CDR3 protein: CASSSGPHEAGELFF. The DNA of the CDR3 is TGTGCCAGCAGCTCGGGACCCCATGAGGCCGGGGAGCTGTTTTTT.

This clonotype was detected ten times or more. The rearrangement links TRBV25-1 to TRBJ2-2; D possibly corresponds to TRBD2 (5 bases). Trimming left V 1 base short and J 4 bases short, with 13 bases between. Germline CDR1 MGHDK, CDR2 SYGVNS. The CDR3 runs 16 residues. CDR3 loop: CASSELAGPGTGELFF. CDR3 bases: TGTGCCAGCAGTGAATTGGCGGGCCCTGGCACCGGGGAGCTGTTTTTT.

Worth noting for this clonotype: The junction differs from germline at one of its ends, possibly a read error. The chain combines TRBV3-1 with TRBJ1-1, with D perhaps TRBD1 (5 bases). Germline CDR1 reads LGHDT; CDR2 reads YNNKEL (reference sequence). The CDR3 covers 16 residues. CDR3 loop: CAGSQVVAGPHTEAFF. CDR3 nucleotides: TGTGCCGGCAGCCAAGTCGTCGCAGGGCCCCACACTGAAGCTTTCTTT.

This clonotype appeared many times. This rearrangement joins TRBV5-6 to TRBJ2-2; TRBD2 agrees at 7 bases. Per the germline V gene, CDR1 is SGHDT and CDR2 is YYEEEE. Losses at the gene ends were 4 bases for V and 10 bases for J; bases not matched to a gene: 16. The CDR3 spans 16 residues. CDR3 DNA sequence: TGTGCCAGCAGCACTGGTGGGGAGGGTTGGCTTTTGGAGCTGTTTTTT. It specifies CASSTGGEGWLLELFF. Filled out from reference TRBV5-6 and TRBJ2-2, the complete variable domain reads DAGVTQSPTHLIKTRGQQVTLRCSPKSGHDTVSWYQQALGQGPQFIFQYYEEEERQRGNFPDRFSGHQFPNYSSELNVNALLLGDSALYLCASSTGGEGWLLELFFGEGSRLTVL.

The V and J genes are TRBV7-9 and TRBJ2-2; 8 nucleotides line up with TRBD1. Germline CDR1 SEHNR, CDR2 FQNEAQ (reference sequence). V was clipped by 4 bases and J by 2 bases; unmatched bases: 9. The CDR3 contains 17 residues. CDR3 sequence: CASSSGQGSGNTGELFF. The CDR3 DNA reads as TGTGCCAGCAGCTCCGGACAGGGCTCTGGAAACACCGGGGAGCTGTTTTTT.

This clonotype was observed at least ten times. The rearrangement joins TRBV2 to TRBJ2-5; maybe TRBD2 (6 bases). CDR1 and CDR2 (germline): SNHLY, FYNNEI. V was clipped by 8 bases and J by 2 bases, with 9 bases between them. CDR3 length: 12 amino acids. The CDR3 loop is CASRDLQETQYF. The CDR3 nucleotides read TGTGCCAGCCGGGACTTACAAGAGACCCAGTACTTC.

The table lists this clonotype with many counts. This chain uses TRBV2 with TRBJ1-3; tentative D call: TRBD1 (6 bases). The CDR3 totals 14 residues. The ends were cut back, 5 bases at V and 3 bases at J, with 11 bases in the middle. Germline-derived CDR1 and CDR2 are SNHLY and FYNNEI. CDR3 nucleotide sequence: TGTGCCAGCAGTCAACAGGGCGGTGGAAACACCATATATTTT. Its translation: CASSQQGGGNTIYF.

The rearrangement joins TRBV15 to TRBJ1-2; possibly TRBD1 for D (5 bases). The CDR3 is made up of 12 amino acids. The germline V gene encodes CDR1 LNHNV and CDR2 YYDKDF (reference sequence). The V and J ends lost 3 bases and 8 bases respectively, with 10 bases between them. The CDR3 protein is CATSSDGTGYTF. The CDR3 DNA follows: TGTGCCACCAGCAGTGACGGGACCGGCTACACCTTC.